The T cell receptor beta chain under discussion was sequenced for a study of T cells in localized non-small cell lung cancer. Sequencing used immunoSEQ multiplex PCR; TCRdb keeps in-frame clones, though not all of them. The sample has tens of thousands of clones, around 93% seen once. The CDR3 consists of 13 residues. Germline values: CDR1 SGHTA, CDR2 FQGNSA. V was cut by 9 bases and J by 4 bases, with 15 bases left in between. General study findings and limits: Clonality of T cells reached its maximum in uninvolved adjacent lung, surpassing tumor. Longer survival (overall) was linked to higher T cell density in blood.

On this clone itself: What it binds is not known.

Specimen: peripheral blood, collected before any cancer treatment. V usage is TRBV7-2 and J usage is TRBJ1-2; maybe TRBD1 (5 bases). This clonotype originated in a female donor older than 55 with stage I lung adenocarcinoma. The CDR3 DNA reads TGTGCCAGTTACCGGGGGGAGTTCTATGGCTACACCTTC. Its translation is CASYRGEFYGYTF.